This T cell receptor (beta chain) stems from a study of T-cell reconstitution after alpha-beta-depleted transplantation in children (dated by TCRdb to between 2015 and 2016). Turning to the overall study: Using TCR repertoire profiling, the study followed T-cell immune reconstitution in a quantitative way in children after TCRalphabeta/CD19-depleted allogeneic hematopoietic cell transplantation.

Findings and caveats that apply to the study as a whole: The frequencies of hyperexpanded clones fell over the following months, and after one year, T-cell counts and TCRbeta diversity were mostly attributed to newly produced T cells. About two months after transplant, the apparently early recovery of alphabetaT-cell counts reportedly depended on just several hundred clones that had expanded rapidly and came from non-depleted graft cells. The high TCRbeta diversity at day 60 in some patients was ascribed to recipient T cells and intrathymic progenitors that had survived conditioning.

Sample treatment or condition, as interpreted from the label and publication: allogeneic hematopoietic cell transplantation with graft depleted of TCRalphabeta T cells and CD19 B cells. The children who served as transplant recipients had been given grafts of TCRalphabeta/CD19-depleted allogeneic hematopoietic cells. Library method: PCR. The listed sequencing device is Illumina HiSeq 2500. TCR libraries were prepared with molecular barcoding, using unique molecular identifiers to normalize TCRbeta repertoire quantification. Using fastp at Q25 and MiXCR, TCRdb reprocessed the public reads and kept productive beta chains. For every CDR3 protein sequence, its rows merge into one entry that carries the most common genes and DNA. Across this sample there are 450,000 to 550,000 distinct CDR3 sequences, with approximately 10% seen only once. In total, the top ten clones hold roughly 15% of the sample. The table lists this clonotype with a few counts. Its specific antigen is unknown. There are no base qualities to consult, and no much larger clone falls within one base.

The CDR3 goes from the cysteine to the phenylalanine over 20 residues. Kept here is only the CDR3 DNA, which spans 60 bases and is read in frame from base 1. The V end loses 0 bases and the J end loses 2 bases, and a stretch of 24 bases separates them. For CDR1 and CDR2, the germline V gene lists MGHRA and YSYEKL. The sequence came from a female patient aged 2-9 years who had a stem cell transplant for aplastic anemia, so the T cells may come from the graft donor. The source material was PBMCs, mostly from graft donor cells, sampled 180 days after TCRalphabeta/CD19-depleted stem cell transplant. The V and J genes are TRBV4-1 and TRBJ2-3; the D gene is possibly TRBD2, with 6 bases matching. CDR3 protein: CASSQDPFRRLASYTDTQYF. The DNA is as follows: TGCGCCAGCAGCCAAGATCCCTTTAGGCGGCTAGCGTCTTACACAGATACGCAGTATTTT.